A single sample is the source of the 32 T cell receptor beta chains below, sequenced in a study of response to subunit inactivated influenza vaccine. Each CDR3 protein is one row after TCRdb ran MiXCR on the RT-PCR reads. The sample records 550,000 to 800,000 distinct CDR3 sequences, about 14% being singletons. Specimen: PBMCs from blood, collected around 15 days before vaccination. Source of these receptors: a man aged 45-65 years who received an inactivated influenza vaccine.

In this sample, this clonotype turned up a few times. The chain links TRBV6-5 to TRBJ2-7; D possibly corresponds to TRBD1 (5 bases). CDR3 size: 14 residues. Trimming pared 2 bases from V and 1 base from J, leaving 9 bases between. Germline CDR1 reads MNHEY; CDR2 reads SVGAGI. The CDR3 is CASSYADSSYEQYF. CDR3 in DNA: TGTGCCAGCAGTTACGCCGACAGTTCCTACGAGCAGTACTTC.

The chain carries TRBV10-1 and TRBJ2-2; D remains unclear. Germline values: CDR1 WNHNN, CDR2 SYGVQD (reference sequence). Trimming took 2 bases from V and 6 from J, leaving 7 bases between them. CDR3 length: 13 residues. Written as DNA, the CDR3 is TGCGCCAGCAGTGAGGTAGCCCCCGGGGAGCTGTTTTTT. Translating gives CASSEVAPGELFF.

This clonotype appeared many times. V is TRBV12-3 or TRBV12-4 and J is TRBJ1-4; no reliable D call. There are 13 residues in the CDR3. V was shortened by 1 base and J by 8 bases, with 8 bases between the two germline ends. Here the CDR3 reads CASSLGLREKLFF. The CDR3 nucleotides read TGTGCCAGCAGTTTAGGGTTACGAGAAAAACTGTTTTTT.

This clonotype has only a few counts. The chain employs TRBV20-1 and TRBJ2-7; TRBD1 agrees at 10 bases. The CDR3 sequence is 13 residues long. V dropped 4 bases and J dropped 6; count of bases not matched to a gene: 6. Germline assignment: CDR1 DFQATT and CDR2 SNEGSKA (reference sequence). In DNA, the CDR3 is TGCAGTGCTATCCGGGACAGGGGCTCCGAGCAGTACTTC. Residues: CSAIRDRGSEQYF.

J is TRBJ2-1 and V is TRBV4-1; D is undetermined. CDR3 length: 14 residues. The germline V gene encodes CDR1 MGHRA and CDR2 YSYEKL. Trimming took off 6 bases at V and 8 bases at J, with 17 bases between the two ends. The CDR3 loop reads CASSQLADVDEQFF. CDR3 nucleotides: TGCGCCAGCAGTCAGCTCGCGGATGTCGATGAGCAGTTCTTC.

The V call is TRBV23-1, the J call TRBJ2-7; TRBD2 matches 8 bases. TRBV23-1 is classed as an ORF, of uncertain function. V gave up 8 bases and J gave up 7 bases; unmatched junction bases: 19. The CDR3 is made up of 16 amino acids. DNA of the CDR3: TGCGCCAGCCCTCCGCGGGGGGCGTACAGTCCCGCGGAGCAGTACTTC. Translation gives CASPPRGAYSPAEQYF.

This clonotype came up many times. The chain uses TRBV20-1 and TRBJ1-2; D unclear. The ends were cut back, 6 bases at V and 2 bases at J, with 13 bases in the middle. The germline V gene encodes CDR1 DFQATT and CDR2 SNEGSKA (reference sequence). CDR3 length: 13 amino acids. The CDR3 spells CSALDVLNYGYTF. CDR3 bases: TGCAGTGCCCTGGACGTACTGAACTATGGCTACACCTTC.

This clonotype showed up many times. This sequence joins TRBV5-4 and TRBJ2-1; 11 nucleotides match TRBD2. There are 16 residues in the CDR3. Trimming took 3 bases from V and 4 from J; bases not matched to a gene: 6. Germline assignment: CDR1 SGHNT and CDR2 YYREEE (reference sequence). The CDR3 sequence: CASSSTSGRGYNEQFF. For the CDR3, the DNA is TGTGCCAGCAGCTCCACTAGCGGGAGAGGGTACAATGAGCAGTTCTTC.

This clonotype was found once. The J gene is TRBJ2-7, the V gene TRBV7-3, with D hard to call. This CDR3 is 13 amino acids long. The germline CDR1 and CDR2 sequences are SGHTA and FQGTGA. The V end lost 0 bases, the J end lost 5 bases, and 8 bases lay between the germline ends. CDR3 nucleotide sequence: TGTGCCAGCAGCTTAACGGACGCGGACGAGCAGTACTTC. This gives the protein CASSLTDADEQYF.

The V call is TRBV6-5, the J call TRBJ2-2; D is unresolved. The V and J ends lost 0 bases and 6 bases respectively, with 8 bases between them. The CDR3 covers 14 residues. CDR1 is MNHEY, CDR2 SVGAGI, per germline. In DNA form, the CDR3 reads TGTGCCAGCAGTTACTCGATAGGGCCCGGGGAGCTGTTTTTT. This codes for CASSYSIGPGELFF.

This clonotype was counted a few times. The chain is built from TRBV2 and TRBJ2-7, with 7 bases aligning to TRBD2. CDR1 and CDR2 from the germline V gene are SNHLY and FYNNEI. This CDR3 region has 14 residues. V lost 6 bases to trimming and J lost 5 bases; unmatched junction nucleotides: 10. The CDR3 reads CASRKRGQSNEQYF. The CDR3 DNA sequence: TGTGCCAGCAGGAAGCGGGGCCAGTCCAACGAGCAGTACTTC.

This clonotype has just a few counts. J is TRBJ2-3 and V is TRBV27; tentative D call: TRBD2 (6 bases). The CDR3 has 18 residues. CDR1 is MNHEY, CDR2 SMNVEV, per germline (reference sequence). Trimming pared 3 bases from V and 2 bases from J, leaving 21 bases between. The CDR3 DNA follows: TGTGCCAGCAGTTTTTTAGCTGGGCGGGGTGTTCCCACAGATACGCAGTATTTT. Amino acid sequence: CASSFLAGRGVPTDTQYF.

This clonotype was picked up a small number of times. The V gene is TRBV5-1, the J gene TRBJ1-4; D gene uncertain. Between the trimmed V and J ends, which lost 0 bases and 11 bases, there was a span of 17 bases. This CDR3 comprises 15 residues. Germline V CDR1 and CDR2: SGHRS, YFSETQ. The CDR3 here is CASSLAGSDRGKLFF. The CDR3 DNA reads TGCGCCAGCAGCTTGGCCGGGTCCGATAGAGGTAAACTGTTTTTT.

The V and J genes are TRBV7-9 and TRBJ2-6; D is undetermined. The length of the CDR3 is 16 residues. Germline lookup yields CDR1 SEHNR and CDR2 FQNEAQ (reference sequence). The V end was cut by 5 bases, the J end by 2 bases, with 13 bases between. CDR3 amino acids: CASSPEWGTGANVLTF. The CDR3 nucleotides read TGTGCCAGCAGCCCCGAATGGGGTACTGGGGCCAACGTCCTGACTTTC.

This chain uses TRBV3-1 with TRBJ2-7; 7 bases are a match to TRBD2. Germline values: CDR1 LGHDT, CDR2 YNNKEL (reference sequence). The CDR3 loop spans 13 amino acids. Unmatched junction bases numbered 5, after V lost 4 bases and J lost 5 bases. CDR3 sequence: CASSLGGPDEQYF. CDR3 nucleotides: TGTGCCAGCAGCCTGGGAGGGCCCGACGAGCAGTACTTC.

This clonotype showed up just a few times. This sequence joins TRBV5-1 and TRBJ2-4, with 13 bases that match TRBD2. Germline V gene lookup returns CDR1 SGHRS and CDR2 YFSETQ. Losses at the gene ends were 3 bases for V and 5 bases for J; bases not matched to a gene: 5. This CDR3 comprises 16 residues. Here the CDR3 reads CASSSTSGRAENIQYF. The DNA of the CDR3 is TGCGCCAGCAGCTCAACTAGCGGGAGGGCCGAAAACATTCAGTACTTC.

This clonotype was recorded a few times. The rearrangement links TRBV11-1 to TRBJ2-4; no reliable D call. Germline CDR1 SGHAT, CDR2 FQDESV (reference sequence). The CDR3 runs to 18 residues. Trimming removed 4 bases at V and 0 bases at J, with 19 bases between. The CDR3 DNA reads TGTGCCAGCAGCTCGTTGGCAGATACGGAACTAGCCAAAAACATTCAGTACTTC. Translating it yields CASSSLADTELAKNIQYF.

This clonotype was recorded at least ten times. The rearrangement links TRBV28 to TRBJ2-2; no clear D. V was trimmed by 2 bases and J by 1 base, leaving 14 bases between them. CDR1 and CDR2 (germline): MDHEN, SYDVKM. The length of the CDR3 is 17 residues. The CDR3 protein is CASSLERSFGNTGELFF. CDR3 DNA: TGTGCCAGCAGTTTAGAAAGGAGCTTTGGGAACACCGGGGAGCTGTTTTTT.

The chain carries TRBV28 and TRBJ2-7; D uncertain. There are 11 residues in the CDR3. Germline V gives CDR1 MDHEN, CDR2 SYDVKM. With 6 bases removed from V and 7 bases from J, the gap between germline ends came to 10 bases. In DNA, the CDR3 is TGTGCCAGCAGCTCCCCCCTGGAGCAGTACTTC. Protein sequence: CASSSPLEQYF.

The chain couples TRBV5-1 to TRBJ2-3, with 8 bases matching TRBD2. Germline CDR1 reads SGHRS; CDR2 reads YFSETQ. V was clipped by 1 base and J by 0 bases; unmatched bases: 10. CDR3 length: 18 amino acids. Here the CDR3 DNA reads TGCGCCAGCAGCTTGAGAAGCGGGGGTCCCACTAGCACAGATACGCAGTATTTT. Translation gives CASSLRSGGPTSTDTQYF.

This clonotype occurred a few times. The chain recombines TRBV5-8 with TRBJ2-2; maybe TRBD1 (6 bases). Germline-derived CDR1 and CDR2 are SGHTS and YDEGEE. The CDR3 covers 15 residues. The V and J ends lost 4 bases and 3 bases respectively, with 13 bases between them. The CDR3 nucleotides are TGTGCCAGCAGCCCGATGACAGGACACACCGGGGAGCTGTTTTTT. The encoded protein is CASSPMTGHTGELFF.

The genes are TRBV7-2 and TRBJ2-7; 10 nucleotides align to TRBD2. The V gene's germline CDR1 is SGHTA and CDR2 FQGNSA. Germline trimming cut 0 bases from V and 2 bases from J; bases unmatched to any gene: 7. There are 17 residues in the CDR3. CDR3 protein: CASSLARGLASTYEQYF. CDR3 sequence (DNA): TGTGCCAGCAGCTTAGCCAGGGGACTAGCGAGTACCTACGAGCAGTACTTC.

This clonotype came up once. This sequence joins TRBV28 and TRBJ1-2; D call uncertain. Germline lookup yields CDR1 MDHEN and CDR2 SYDVKM. CDR3 size: 12 residues. V shed 4 bases and J shed 13 bases, with 16 bases lying between them. CDR3 coding DNA: TGTGCCAGCAGTTCGACTACCCTTAATCTCACCTTC. Protein sequence: CASSSTTLNLTF.

The table lists this clonotype with a few counts. The gene calls are TRBV20-1 and TRBJ1-5; TRBD1 might be the D (5 bases). There are 15 residues in the CDR3. Germline V gives CDR1 DFQATT, CDR2 SNEGSKA (reference sequence). With 2 bases removed from V and 3 bases from J, the gap between germline ends came to 14 bases. The CDR3 bases are TGCAGTGCTAGATCGGGGGGTATCGTCAATCAGCCCCAGCATTTT. Translation gives CSARSGGIVNQPQHF.

This clonotype was observed a handful of times. V and J are TRBV5-1 and TRBJ2-1; 8 positions agree with TRBD2. The germline V gene encodes CDR1 SGHRS and CDR2 YFSETQ. The CDR3 loop spans 16 amino acids. V shed 4 bases, J shed 6 bases, and the junction held 12 bases outside the gene matches. The CDR3 loop is CASSLTGTRSGNEQFF. The DNA of the CDR3 is TGCGCCAGCAGCCTTACCGGGACTAGGAGTGGCAATGAGCAGTTCTTC.

The chain joins TRBV4-1 to TRBJ2-5; TRBD1 is a possible D gene (5 bases). Germline V gene lookup returns CDR1 MGHRA and CDR2 YSYEKL. The CDR3 covers 14 residues. Trimming removed 1 base at V and 3 bases at J, with 9 bases between. As DNA, the CDR3 is TGCGCCAGCAGCCAAGGAGACAGAAAAGAGACCCAGTACTTC. It is translated as CASSQGDRKETQYF.

The chain carries TRBV6-5 and TRBJ2-7, with D perhaps matching TRBD2 (5 bases). CDR3 length: 14 residues. Germline lookup yields CDR1 MNHEY and CDR2 SVGAGI. Trimming left V 2 bases short and J 0 bases short, with 8 bases between. DNA for the CDR3: TGTGCCAGCAGTTACGGGAGCCTCTCCTACGAGCAGTACTTC. It yields the protein CASSYGSLSYEQYF.

This clonotype was observed at least ten times. CDR3 in amino acids: CASSLGPGQESIQYF. The CDR3 coding sequence is TGCGCCAGCAGCTTGGGTCCGGGGCAGGAAAGCATTCAGTACTTC. The chain is built from TRBV5-1 and TRBJ2-4; TRBD1 or TRBD2 may be the D gene (5 bases each). The CDR3 totals 15 residues. Germline loops: CDR1 SGHRS, CDR2 YFSETQ. V gave up 0 bases and J gave up 9 bases, with 16 bases separating them.

This clonotype came up many times. This chain links TRBV12-3 or TRBV12-4 with TRBJ1-1; TRBD1 agrees at 8 bases. V trimming: 5 bases; J trimming: 2 bases; junction bases outside the gene matches: 1. CDR3 length: 13 amino acids. CDR3: CASSGQGNTEAFF. CDR3 nucleotide sequence: TGTGCCAGCAGTGGACAGGGTAACACTGAAGCTTTCTTT.

This clonotype was seen just once. This clone may be a read error of a much larger clone one base away. The V gene is TRBV20-1, the J gene TRBJ2-1; possible D gene TRBD1, 6 bases. The CDR3 contains 13 residues. Germline V gene lookup returns CDR1 DFQATT and CDR2 SNEGSKA (reference sequence). The ends were cut back, 4 bases at V and 6 bases at J, with 13 bases in the middle. The CDR3 bases are TGCAGTGCTACAGGGGCGGGTGGCAATGAGCAGTTCTTC. Amino acid sequence: CSATGAGGNEQFF.

Comments on this clonotype: Germline is not matched at one junction end, which may reflect a read error. The J gene is TRBJ2-5, the V gene TRBV20-1; 8 bases are a match to TRBD2. CDR3 size: 16 residues. Germline V gene data show CDR1 as DFQATT and CDR2 as SNEGSKA (reference sequence). CDR3 sequence reads: CCAHRSGTRYQETQYF. The CDR3 DNA reads as TGCTGTGCTCACCGGTCCGGGACTAGGTACCAAGAGACCCAGTACTTC.

Turning to this clonotype: This may be a read error, as it is one base from a much larger clone. The CDR3 DNA follows: TGTGCCAGGAGCTTCACCGGGACTAGCGTTTTCTTC. Translation: CARSFTGTSVFF. The chain uses TRBV14 and TRBJ2-1; 10 bases agree with TRBD2. CDR3 length: 12 amino acids. Trimming removed 9 bases from V and 16 bases from J; junction bases left unmatched: 12. CDR1 and CDR2 (germline): SGHDN, FVKESK.